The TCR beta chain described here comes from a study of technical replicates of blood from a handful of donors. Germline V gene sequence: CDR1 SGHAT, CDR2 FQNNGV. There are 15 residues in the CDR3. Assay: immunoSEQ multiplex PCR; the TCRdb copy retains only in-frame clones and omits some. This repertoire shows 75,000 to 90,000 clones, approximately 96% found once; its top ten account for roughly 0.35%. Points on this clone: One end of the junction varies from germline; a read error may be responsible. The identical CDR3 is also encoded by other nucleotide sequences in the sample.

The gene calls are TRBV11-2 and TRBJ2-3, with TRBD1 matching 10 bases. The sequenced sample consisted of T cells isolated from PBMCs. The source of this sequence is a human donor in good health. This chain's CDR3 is CASSMGQGRTDTQYF. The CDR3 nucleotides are TGTGCTAGCAGCATGGGACAGGGGCGGACAGATACGCAGTATTTT. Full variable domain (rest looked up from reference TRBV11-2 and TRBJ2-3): EAGVAQSPRYKIIEKRQSVAFWCNPISGHATLYWYQQILGQGPKLLIQFQNNGVVDDSQLPKDRFSAERLKGVDSTLKIQPAKLEDSAVYLCASSMGQGRTDTQYFGPGTRLTVL.